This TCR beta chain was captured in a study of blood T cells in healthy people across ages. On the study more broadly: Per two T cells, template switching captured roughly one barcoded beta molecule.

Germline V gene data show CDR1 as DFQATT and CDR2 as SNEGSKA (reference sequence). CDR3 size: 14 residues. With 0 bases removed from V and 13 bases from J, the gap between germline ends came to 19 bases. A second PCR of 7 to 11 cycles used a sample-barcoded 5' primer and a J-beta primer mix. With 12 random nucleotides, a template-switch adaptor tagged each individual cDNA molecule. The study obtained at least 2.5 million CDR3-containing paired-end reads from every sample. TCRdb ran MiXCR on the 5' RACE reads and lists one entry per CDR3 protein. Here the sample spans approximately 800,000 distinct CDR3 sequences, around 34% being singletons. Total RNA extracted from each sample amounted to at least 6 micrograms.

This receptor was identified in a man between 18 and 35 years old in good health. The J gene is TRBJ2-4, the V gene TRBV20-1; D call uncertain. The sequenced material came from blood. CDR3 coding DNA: TGCAGTGCTAGAGATCCCCATTCCCAGCTTGAGCAGTACTTC. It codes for CSARDPHSQLEQYF.